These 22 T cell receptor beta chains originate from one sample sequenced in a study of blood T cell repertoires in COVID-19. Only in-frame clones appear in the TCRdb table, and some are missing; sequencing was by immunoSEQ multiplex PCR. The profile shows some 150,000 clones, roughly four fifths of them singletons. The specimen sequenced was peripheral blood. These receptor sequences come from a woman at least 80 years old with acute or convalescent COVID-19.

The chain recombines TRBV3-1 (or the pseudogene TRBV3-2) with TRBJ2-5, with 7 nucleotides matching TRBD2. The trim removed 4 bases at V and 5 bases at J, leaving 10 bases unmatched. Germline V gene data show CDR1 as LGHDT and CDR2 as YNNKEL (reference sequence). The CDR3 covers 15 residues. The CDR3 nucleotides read TGTGCCAGCAGCCCCTACAGCGGGGCTGGGGAGACCCAGTACTTC. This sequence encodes CASSPYSGAGETQYF.

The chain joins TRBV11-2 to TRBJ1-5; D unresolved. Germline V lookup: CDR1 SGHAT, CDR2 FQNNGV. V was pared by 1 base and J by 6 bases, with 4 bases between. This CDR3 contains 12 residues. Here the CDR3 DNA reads TGTGCCAGCAGCTTAGCGGGTCAGCCCCAGCATTTT. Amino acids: CASSLAGQPQHF.

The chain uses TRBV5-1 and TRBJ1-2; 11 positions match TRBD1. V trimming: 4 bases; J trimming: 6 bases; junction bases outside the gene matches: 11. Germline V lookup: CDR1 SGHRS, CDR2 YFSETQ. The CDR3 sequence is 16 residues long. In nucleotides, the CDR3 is TGCGCCAGCAGCCAAGACCCTGGACAGGGGGCGGATGGCTACACCTTC. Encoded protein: CASSQDPGQGADGYTF.

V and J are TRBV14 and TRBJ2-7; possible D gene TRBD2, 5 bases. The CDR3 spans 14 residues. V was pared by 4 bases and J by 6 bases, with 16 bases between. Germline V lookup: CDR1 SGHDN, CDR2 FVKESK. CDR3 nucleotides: TGTGCCAGCAGCCCCCTTCTTCGAGGGCCCGAGCAGTACTTC. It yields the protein CASSPLLRGPEQYF.

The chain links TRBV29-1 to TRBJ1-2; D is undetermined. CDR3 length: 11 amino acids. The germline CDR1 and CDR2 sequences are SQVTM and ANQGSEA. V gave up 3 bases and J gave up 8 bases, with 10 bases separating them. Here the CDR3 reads CSVENVEGYTF. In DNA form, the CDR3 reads TGCAGCGTTGAGAACGTAGAAGGCTACACCTTC.

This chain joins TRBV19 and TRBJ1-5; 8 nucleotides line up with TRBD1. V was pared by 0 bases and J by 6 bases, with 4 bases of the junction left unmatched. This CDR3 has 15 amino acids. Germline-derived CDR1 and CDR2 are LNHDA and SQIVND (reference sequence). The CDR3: CASSIDRGRGQPQHF. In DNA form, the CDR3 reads TGTGCCAGTAGTATAGACAGGGGGCGCGGTCAGCCCCAGCATTTT.

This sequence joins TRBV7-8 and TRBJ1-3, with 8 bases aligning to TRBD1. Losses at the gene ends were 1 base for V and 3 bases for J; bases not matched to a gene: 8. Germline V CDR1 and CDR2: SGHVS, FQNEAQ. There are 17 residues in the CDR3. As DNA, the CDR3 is TGTGCCAGCAGCTTAGACCACGGACAGGGCGGTGGAAACACCATATATTTT. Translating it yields CASSLDHGQGGGNTIYF.

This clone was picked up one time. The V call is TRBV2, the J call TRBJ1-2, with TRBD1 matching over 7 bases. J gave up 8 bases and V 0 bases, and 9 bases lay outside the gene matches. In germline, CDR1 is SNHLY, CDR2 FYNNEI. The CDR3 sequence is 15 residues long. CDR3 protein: CASSEAGQGVRGYTF. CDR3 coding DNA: TGTGCCAGCAGTGAAGCTGGGCAGGGGGTGCGGGGCTACACCTTC.

For the CDR3, the DNA is TGTGCCTGGGTACAGGTTTGGGGAGAGACCCAGTACTTC. Protein: CAWVQVWGETQYF. J is TRBJ2-5 and V is TRBV30; D is perhaps TRBD1 (5 bases). The CDR3 contains 13 residues. V was trimmed by 5 bases and J by 4 bases, leaving 14 bases between them. Germline CDR1 and CDR2: GTSNPN and SVGIG (reference sequence). The full variable domain, with the rest looked up from reference TRBV30 and TRBJ2-5, is SQTIHQWPATLVQPVGSPLSLECTVEGTSNPNLYWYRQAAGRGLQLLFYSVGIGQISSEVPQNLSASRPQDRQFILSSKKLLLSDSGFYLCAWVQVWGETQYFGPGTRLLVL.

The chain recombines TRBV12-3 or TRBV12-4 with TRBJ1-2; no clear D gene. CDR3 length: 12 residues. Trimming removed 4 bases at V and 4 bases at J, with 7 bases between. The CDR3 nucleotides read TGTGCCAGCAGTTCTCCGGGCTATGGCTACACCTTC. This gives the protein CASSSPGYGYTF.

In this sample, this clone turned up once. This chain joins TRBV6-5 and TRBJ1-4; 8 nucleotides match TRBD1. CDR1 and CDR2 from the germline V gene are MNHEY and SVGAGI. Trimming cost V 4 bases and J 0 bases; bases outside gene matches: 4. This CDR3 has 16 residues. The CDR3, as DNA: TGTGCCAGCAGTTCCGTACAGGGGGCAACTAATGAAAAACTGTTTTTT. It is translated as CASSSVQGATNEKLFF.

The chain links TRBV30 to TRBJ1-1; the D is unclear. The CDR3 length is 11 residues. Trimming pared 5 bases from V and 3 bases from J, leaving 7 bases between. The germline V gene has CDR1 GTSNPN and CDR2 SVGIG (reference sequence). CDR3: CAWARDTEAFF. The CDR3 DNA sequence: TGTGCCTGGGCACGGGACACTGAAGCTTTCTTT.

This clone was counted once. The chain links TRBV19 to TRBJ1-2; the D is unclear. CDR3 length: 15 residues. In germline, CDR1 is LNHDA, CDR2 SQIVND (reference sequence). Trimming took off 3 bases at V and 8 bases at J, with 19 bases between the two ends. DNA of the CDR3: TGTGCCAGTAGTATTCGGGAAGGGCCGGTCGGGGGCTACACCTTC. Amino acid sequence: CASSIREGPVGGYTF.

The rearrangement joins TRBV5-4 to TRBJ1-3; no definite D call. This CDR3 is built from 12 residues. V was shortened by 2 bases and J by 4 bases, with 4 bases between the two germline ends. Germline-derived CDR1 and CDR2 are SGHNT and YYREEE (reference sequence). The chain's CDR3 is CASSFSGNTIYF. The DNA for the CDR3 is TGTGCCAGCAGCTTTTCGGGAAACACCATATATTTT.

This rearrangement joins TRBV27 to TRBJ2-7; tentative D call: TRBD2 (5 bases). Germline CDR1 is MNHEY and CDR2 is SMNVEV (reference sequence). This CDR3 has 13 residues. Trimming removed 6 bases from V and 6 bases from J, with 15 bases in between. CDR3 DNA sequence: TGTGCCAGCAGGTCTCCGGGGTCTAGCGAGCAGTACTTC. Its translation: CASRSPGSSEQYF.

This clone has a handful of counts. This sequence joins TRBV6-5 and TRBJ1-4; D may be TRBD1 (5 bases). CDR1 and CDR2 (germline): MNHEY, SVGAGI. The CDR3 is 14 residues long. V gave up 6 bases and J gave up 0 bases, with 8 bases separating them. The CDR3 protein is CASRHRTTNEKLFF. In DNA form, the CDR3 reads TGTGCCAGCAGGCACAGGACAACTAATGAAAAACTGTTTTTT.

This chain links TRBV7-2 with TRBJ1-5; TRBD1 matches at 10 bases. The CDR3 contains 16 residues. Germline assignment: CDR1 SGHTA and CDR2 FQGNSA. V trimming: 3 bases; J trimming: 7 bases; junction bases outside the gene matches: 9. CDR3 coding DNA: TGTGCCAGCAGCTTCTTTACGGGACAGGGGAGGCAGCCCCAGCATTTT. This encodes CASSFFTGQGRQPQHF. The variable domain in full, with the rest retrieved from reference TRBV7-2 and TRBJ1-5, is GAGVSQSPSNKVTEKGKDVELRCDPISGHTALYWYRQSLGQGLEFLIYFQGNSAPDKSGLPSDRFSAERTGGSVSTLTIQRTQQEDSAVYLCASSFFTGQGRQPQHFGDGTRLSIL.

Here the CDR3 reads CASSQTGGPNEKLFF. CDR3 sequence (DNA): TGTGCCAGCAGCCAGACGGGGGGACCTAATGAAAAACTGTTTTTT. The chain joins TRBV7-3 to TRBJ1-4, with D maybe TRBD1 (5 bases). The CDR3 has 15 residues. Trimming took off 5 bases at V and 3 bases at J, with 13 bases between the two ends. Germline lookup yields CDR1 SGHTA and CDR2 FQGTGA.

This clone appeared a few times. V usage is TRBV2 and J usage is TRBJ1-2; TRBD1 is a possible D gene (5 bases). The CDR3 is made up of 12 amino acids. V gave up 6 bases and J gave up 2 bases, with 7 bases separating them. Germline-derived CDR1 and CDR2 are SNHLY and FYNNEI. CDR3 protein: CASRAGNYGYTF. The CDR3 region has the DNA TGTGCCAGCAGGGCAGGGAACTATGGCTACACCTTC.

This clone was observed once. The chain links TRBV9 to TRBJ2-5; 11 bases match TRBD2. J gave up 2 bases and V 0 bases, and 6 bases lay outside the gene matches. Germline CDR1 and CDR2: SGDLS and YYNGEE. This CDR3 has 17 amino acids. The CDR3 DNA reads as TGTGCCAGCAGCGTAGGGTCCCTAGCGGGGGGTCAAGAGACCCAGTACTTC. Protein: CASSVGSLAGGQETQYF.

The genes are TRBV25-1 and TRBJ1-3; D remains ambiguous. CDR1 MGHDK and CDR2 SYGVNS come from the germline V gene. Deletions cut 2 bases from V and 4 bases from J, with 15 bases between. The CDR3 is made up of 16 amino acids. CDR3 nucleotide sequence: TGTGCCAGCAGTGAAGGCAGGCACTCTTCCGGAAACACCATATATTTT. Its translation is CASSEGRHSSGNTIYF.

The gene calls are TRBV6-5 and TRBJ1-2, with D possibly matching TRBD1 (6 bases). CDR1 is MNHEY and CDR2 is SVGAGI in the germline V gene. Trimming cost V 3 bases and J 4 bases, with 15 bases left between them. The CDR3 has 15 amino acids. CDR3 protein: CASSYRAGAGYGYTF. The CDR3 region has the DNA TGTGCCAGCAGTTATAGGGCAGGGGCCGGCTATGGCTACACCTTC.